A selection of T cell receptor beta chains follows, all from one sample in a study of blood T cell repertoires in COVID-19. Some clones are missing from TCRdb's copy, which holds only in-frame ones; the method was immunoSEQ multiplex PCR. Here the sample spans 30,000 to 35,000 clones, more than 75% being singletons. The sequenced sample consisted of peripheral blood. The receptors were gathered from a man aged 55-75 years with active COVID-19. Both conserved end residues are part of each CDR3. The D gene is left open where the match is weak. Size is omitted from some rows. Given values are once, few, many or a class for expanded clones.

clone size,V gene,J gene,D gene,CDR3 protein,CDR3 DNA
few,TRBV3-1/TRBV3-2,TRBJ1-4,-,CASSQRQGGDEKLFF,TGTGCCAGCAGCCAAAGGCAGGGTGGGGATGAAAAACTGTTTTTT
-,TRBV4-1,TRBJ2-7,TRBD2,CASSQEGGGRSSYEQYF,TGCGCCAGCAGCCAAGAAGGCGGCGGGAGGAGCTCCTACGAGCAGTACTTC
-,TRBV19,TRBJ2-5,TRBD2,CASSPPGGETQYF,TGTGCCAGTAGCCCGCCGGGAGGAGAGACCCAGTACTTC
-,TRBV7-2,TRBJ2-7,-,CASSLDPLTSGEQYF,TGTGCCAGCAGCTTAGATCCTCTCACCTCAGGCGAGCAGTACTTC
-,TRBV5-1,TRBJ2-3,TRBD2,CASSPGLAGGQGTDTQYF,TGCGCCAGCAGCCCCGGACTAGCGGGGGGCCAAGGCACAGATACGCAGTATTTT
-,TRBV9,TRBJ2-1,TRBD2,CASSRTSSGRINEQFF,TGTGCCAGCAGCAGGACGTCTAGCGGGAGGATAAATGAGCAGTTCTTC
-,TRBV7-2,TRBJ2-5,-,CASSSPQGNEYQETQYF,TGTGCCAGCAGCTCCCCGCAGGGGAACGAGTACCAAGAGACCCAGTACTTC
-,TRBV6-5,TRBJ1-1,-,CASRTTGRDTEAFF,TGTGCCAGCAGAACGACAGGTCGGGACACTGAAGCTTTCTTT
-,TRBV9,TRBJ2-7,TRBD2,CASSAGLANPYEQYF,TGTGCCAGCAGCGCCGGACTAGCTAACCCCTACGAGCAGTACTTC
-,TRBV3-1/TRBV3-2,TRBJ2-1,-,CASSSPLVNEQFF,TGTGCCAGCAGCTCCCCACTAGTAAATGAGCAGTTCTTC
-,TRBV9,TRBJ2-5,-,CASSVAAGAKETQYF,TGTGCCAGCAGCGTAGCGGCGGGGGCAAAAGAGACCCAGTACTTC
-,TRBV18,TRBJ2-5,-,CASSPRGGQETQYF,TGTGCCAGCTCACCACGCGGAGGGCAAGAGACCCAGTACTTC
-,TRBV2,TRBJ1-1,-,CASRGVLPTTEAFF,TGTGCCAGCAGGGGAGTACTCCCCACCACTGAAGCTTTCTTT
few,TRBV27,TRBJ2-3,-,CASSLWSLQGYFTDTQYF,TGTGCCAGCAGTTTATGGAGCCTCCAGGGTTATTTCACAGATACGCAGTATTTT
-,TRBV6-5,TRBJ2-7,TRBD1,CASSRTGLYEQYF,TGTGCCAGCAGTAGGACAGGCCTCTACGAGCAGTACTTC
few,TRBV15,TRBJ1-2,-,CATSRNTVDYGYTF,TGTGCCACCAGCAGAAACACCGTGGACTATGGCTACACCTTC
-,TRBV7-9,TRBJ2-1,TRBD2,CASSSPPKLAGGRDEQFF,TGTGCCAGCAGCTCGCCCCCAAAATTAGCGGGAGGCCGGGATGAGCAGTTCTTC
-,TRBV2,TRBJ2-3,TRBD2,CATTRLAPTDTQYF,TGTGCCACTACCCGACTAGCACCGACAGATACGCAGTATTTT
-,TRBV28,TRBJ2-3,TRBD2,CASSLSGGDTQYF,TGTGCCAGCAGTTTATCGGGGGGAGATACGCAGTATTTT
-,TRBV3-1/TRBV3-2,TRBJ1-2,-,CASSQQGIANYGYTF,TGTGCCAGCAGCCAACAGGGTATAGCTAACTATGGCTACACCTTC
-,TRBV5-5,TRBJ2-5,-,CASSFRDYQETQYF,TGTGCCAGCAGCTTCCGGGACTACCAAGAGACCCAGTACTTC
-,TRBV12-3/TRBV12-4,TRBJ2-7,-,CASTKPGPGLHF,TGTGCCAGCACCAAGCCGGGTCCGGGTTTGCACTTC
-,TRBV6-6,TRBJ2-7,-,CASSSLTDSYEQYF,TGTGCCAGCAGTTCCCTCACGGACAGCTACGAGCAGTACTTC
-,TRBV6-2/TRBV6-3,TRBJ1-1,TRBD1,CASSYGDRGLGGTEAFF,TGTGCCAGCAGTTACGGGGACAGGGGGCTCGGAGGGACTGAAGCTTTCTTT
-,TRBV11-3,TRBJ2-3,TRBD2,CASSLGAGYTDTQYF,TGTGCCAGCAGCTTAGGAGCGGGGTACACAGATACGCAGTATTTT
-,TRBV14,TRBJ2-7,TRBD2,CASSPLGLADDEQYF,TGTGCCAGCAGCCCTCTTGGACTAGCGGATGACGAGCAGTACTTC
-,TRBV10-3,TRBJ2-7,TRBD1,CAISSRGQDEQYF,TGTGCCATCAGCAGCAGGGGGCAAGACGAGCAGTACTTC
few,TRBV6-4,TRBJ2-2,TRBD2,CATSGGGKTGELFF,TGTGCCACCTCGGGGGGTGGGAAGACCGGGGAGCTGTTTTTT
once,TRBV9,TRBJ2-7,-,CASSVGPRTSYEQYF,TGTGCCAGCAGCGTAGGCCCGAGAACCTCCTACGAGCAGTACTTC
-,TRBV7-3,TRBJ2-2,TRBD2,CASSFLAGAPRELFF,TGTGCCAGCAGCTTCCTAGCGGGGGCCCCCAGGGAGCTGTTTTTT
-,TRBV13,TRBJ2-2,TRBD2,CASSPTSGRPTGELFF,TGTGCCAGCAGCCCGACTAGCGGGAGGCCTACCGGGGAGCTGTTTTTT
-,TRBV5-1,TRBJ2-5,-,CASSTLDSGETQYF,TGCGCCAGCAGCACCCTAGACTCGGGAGAGACCCAGTACTTC
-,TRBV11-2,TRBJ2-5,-,CASSLSDGETQYF,TGTGCCAGCAGCTTGAGTGACGGGGAGACCCAGTACTTC
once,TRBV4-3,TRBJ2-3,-,CASSQGYLGTDTQYF,TGCGCCAGCAGCCAAGGCTATTTGGGCACAGATACGCAGTATTTT
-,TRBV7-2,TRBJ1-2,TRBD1,CASSPSTGGGIGYTF,TGTGCCAGCAGCCCGTCCACAGGGGGCGGGATCGGCTACACCTTC
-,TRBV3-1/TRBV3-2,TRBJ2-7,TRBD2,CASSWGGYPSYEQYF,TGTGCCAGCAGCTGGGGGGGGTATCCCTCCTACGAGCAGTACTTC
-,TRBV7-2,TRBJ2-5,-,CASSLLRRSIGTQYF,TGTGCCAGCAGCCTTCTGAGGAGGAGCATCGGGACCCAGTACTTC
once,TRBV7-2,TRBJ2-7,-,CASSLAHKSYEQYF,TGTGCCAGCAGCTTAGCGCACAAATCCTACGAGCAGTACTTC
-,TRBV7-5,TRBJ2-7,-,CARSLKGPRDTSYEQYF,TGTGCCAGAAGCTTAAAGGGACCTCGGGACACTTCCTACGAGCAGTACTTC
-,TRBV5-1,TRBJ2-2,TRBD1,CASSPGRGRSIGELFF,TGCGCCAGCAGCCCCGGCAGGGGGCGGTCTATCGGGGAGCTGTTTTTT
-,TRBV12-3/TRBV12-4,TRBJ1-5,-,CASSSGSQPQHF,TGTGCCAGCAGTTCGGGGAGTCAGCCCCAGCATTTT
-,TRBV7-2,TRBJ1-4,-,CASSLNSYANEKLFF,TGTGCCAGCAGCCTAAATTCCTACGCCAATGAAAAACTGTTTTTT
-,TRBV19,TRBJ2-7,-,CASSIDYLREQYF,TGTGCCAGTAGTATTGACTATTTGAGAGAGCAGTACTTC
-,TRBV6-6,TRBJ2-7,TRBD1,CASSYGQGAAYEQYF,TGTGCCAGCAGTTATGGACAGGGGGCGGCCTACGAGCAGTACTTC
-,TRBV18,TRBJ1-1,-,CASSPRQPDTEAFF,TGTGCCAGCTCACCACGACAGCCCGATACTGAAGCTTTCTTT
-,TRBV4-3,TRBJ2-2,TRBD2,CASSQIAGERTGELFF,TGCGCCAGCAGCCAAATAGCGGGAGAACGGACCGGGGAGCTGTTTTTT
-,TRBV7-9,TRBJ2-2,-,CASSFPPSANTGELFF,TGTGCCAGCAGCTTTCCCCCATCAGCGAACACCGGGGAGCTGTTTTTT
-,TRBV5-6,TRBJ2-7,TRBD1,CASSHRDSNEQYF,TGTGCCAGCAGCCACCGGGACAGCAACGAGCAGTACTTC
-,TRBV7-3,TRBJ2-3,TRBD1,CASSFGQGDTDTQYF,TGTGCCAGCAGCTTTGGACAGGGCGACACAGATACGCAGTATTTT
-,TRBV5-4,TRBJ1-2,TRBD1,CASSLDGGGQGAGGYGYTF,TGTGCCAGCAGCTTGGACGGAGGAGGACAGGGGGCTGGGGGCTATGGCTACACCTTC
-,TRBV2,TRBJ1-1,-,CASSERRGRTEAFF,TGTGCCAGCAGTGAACGGAGGGGACGGACTGAAGCTTTCTTT
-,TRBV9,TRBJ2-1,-,CASSPSSLAGYNEQFF,TGTGCCAGCAGCCCTTCCTCCCTGGCGGGATACAATGAGCAGTTCTTC
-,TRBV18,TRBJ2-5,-,CASSPGETGGLEETQYF,TGTGCCAGCTCACCAGGAGAGACAGGCGGGTTGGAAGAGACCCAGTACTTC
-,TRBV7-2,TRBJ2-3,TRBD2,CASRGLAVSTDTQYF,TGTGCCAGCAGGGGACTAGCAGTTAGCACAGATACGCAGTATTTT
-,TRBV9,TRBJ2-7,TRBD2,CASGRTSGSDYEQYF,TGTGCCAGCGGAAGGACTAGCGGGAGTGACTACGAGCAGTACTTC
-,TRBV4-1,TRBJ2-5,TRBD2,CASSQDRASGGPFQETQYF,TGCGCCAGCAGCCAAGATAGGGCTAGCGGGGGGCCCTTCCAAGAGACCCAGTACTTC
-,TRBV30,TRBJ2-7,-,CAWSVRSSAPEGDEQYF,TGTGCCTGGAGTGTACGCAGTTCAGCCCCCGAGGGCGACGAGCAGTACTTC